These T cell receptor beta chains were read from a single sample in a study of blood T cell repertoires in COVID-19. TCRdb keeps only in-frame clones here, not all; method: immunoSEQ multiplex PCR. The table has fewer than 150,000 clones, 70% to 90% seen once; the top ten hold roughly 8.4%. The sequencing sample was made of peripheral blood. The source is a woman in her 70s who had recovered from COVID-19. Both conserved end residues are part of each CDR3. A D gene is named only where the DNA matches it firmly. Expanded clones are given a class, and other clones once, few, many or no size at all.

v_gene: TRBV7-9
d_gene: -
j_gene: TRBJ2-5
abundance: -
CDR3aa: CASSQVAGETQYF
CDR3nt: TGTGCCAGCAGCCAGGTGGCGGGGGAGACCCAGTACTTC

v_gene: TRBV4-2
d_gene: TRBD1
j_gene: TRBJ2-7
abundance: -
CDR3aa: CASSQFTGGKYEQYF
CDR3nt: TGTGCCAGCAGCCAATTTACAGGGGGAAAGTACGAGCAGTACTTC

v_gene: TRBV27
d_gene: -
j_gene: TRBJ1-5
abundance: -
CDR3aa: CASSSNEDSYNQPQHF
CDR3nt: TGTGCCAGCAGTTCAAACGAGGACAGCTACAATCAGCCCCAGCATTTT

v_gene: TRBV24-1
d_gene: TRBD2
j_gene: TRBJ2-1
abundance: -
CDR3aa: CATSAHRGSGAYEQFF
CDR3nt: TGTGCCACCAGTGCTCATAGGGGAAGCGGGGCATATGAGCAGTTCTTC

v_gene: TRBV28
d_gene: TRBD1
j_gene: TRBJ1-1
abundance: -
CDR3aa: CASSAPGQGTEAFF
CDR3nt: TGTGCCAGCAGTGCCCCGGGACAGGGGACTGAAGCTTTCTTT

v_gene: TRBV5-5
d_gene: -
j_gene: TRBJ2-7
abundance: -
CDR3aa: CASSPGLSYEQYF
CDR3nt: TGTGCCAGCAGCCCGGGACTCTCCTACGAGCAGTACTTC

v_gene: TRBV6-4
d_gene: -
j_gene: TRBJ2-3
abundance: -
CDR3aa: CASSDGGATDTQYF
CDR3nt: TGTGCCAGCAGCGATGGGGGGGCAACAGATACGCAGTATTTT

v_gene: TRBV29-1
d_gene: -
j_gene: TRBJ2-1
abundance: -
CDR3aa: CSVVQREQAEQFF
CDR3nt: TGCAGCGTTGTGCAGAGGGAGCAGGCTGAGCAGTTCTTC

v_gene: TRBV2
d_gene: TRBD1
j_gene: TRBJ1-5
abundance: -
CDR3aa: CASRSGQVSNQPQHF
CDR3nt: TGTGCCAGCAGATCGGGACAGGTTAGCAATCAGCCCCAGCATTTT

v_gene: TRBV19
d_gene: TRBD1
j_gene: TRBJ1-2
abundance: -
CDR3aa: CASRQGQYSGYTF
CDR3nt: TGTGCCAGCAGACAGGGCCAGTATTCTGGCTACACCTTC

v_gene: TRBV7-3
d_gene: -
j_gene: TRBJ2-5
abundance: -
CDR3aa: CASSLVGSGETQYF
CDR3nt: TGTGCCAGCAGCTTAGTGGGTAGCGGAGAGACCCAGTACTTC

v_gene: TRBV9
d_gene: -
j_gene: TRBJ2-7
abundance: -
CDR3aa: CASSVTGDPYEQYF
CDR3nt: TGTGCCAGCAGCGTTACGGGAGACCCTTACGAGCAGTACTTC

v_gene: TRBV24-1
d_gene: TRBD1
j_gene: TRBJ1-6
abundance: once
CDR3aa: CATSDGTGDNSPLHF
CDR3nt: TGTGCCACCAGTGATGGGACAGGGGATAATTCACCCCTCCACTTT

v_gene: TRBV5-6
d_gene: -
j_gene: TRBJ1-2
abundance: -
CDR3aa: CASSLRRDGYTF
CDR3nt: TGTGCCAGCAGCTTGCGGCGGGATGGCTACACCTTC

v_gene: TRBV30
d_gene: TRBD2
j_gene: TRBJ2-3
abundance: -
CDR3aa: CAWSLAGGPGTQYF
CDR3nt: TGTGCCTGGAGCCTAGCGGGGGGCCCCGGTACGCAGTATTTT

v_gene: TRBV28
d_gene: TRBD2
j_gene: TRBJ2-7
abundance: -
CDR3aa: CASAGVYEQYF
CDR3nt: TGTGCCAGCGCGGGGGTCTACGAGCAGTACTTC

v_gene: TRBV5-1
d_gene: -
j_gene: TRBJ2-3
abundance: once
CDR3aa: CASSSFQGGSTDTQYF
CDR3nt: TGCGCCAGCAGCTCGTTCCAGGGGGGTAGCACAGATACGCAGTATTTT

v_gene: TRBV14
d_gene: -
j_gene: TRBJ2-5
abundance: few
CDR3aa: CASSQVGRSLAQYF
CDR3nt: TGTGCCAGCAGCCAAGTAGGGAGAAGTTTGGCCCAGTACTTC

v_gene: TRBV19
d_gene: TRBD2
j_gene: TRBJ2-2
abundance: -
CDR3aa: CASSIGPSGRAAGELFF
CDR3nt: TGTGCCAGTAGTATAGGCCCCAGCGGGAGGGCCGCCGGGGAGCTGTTTTTT

v_gene: TRBV28
d_gene: -
j_gene: TRBJ1-2
abundance: -
CDR3aa: CASSTNRDTNYGYTF
CDR3nt: TGTGCCAGCAGCACCAACCGGGACACTAACTATGGCTACACCTTC

v_gene: TRBV29-1
d_gene: -
j_gene: TRBJ2-3
abundance: once
CDR3aa: CSVRSVTDTQYF
CDR3nt: TGCAGCGTTAGGAGCGTCACAGATACGCAGTATTTT

v_gene: TRBV11-2
d_gene: TRBD2
j_gene: TRBJ2-1
abundance: -
CDR3aa: CASSPTRGGNEQFF
CDR3nt: TGTGCCAGCAGCCCCACGCGGGGGGGCAATGAGCAGTTCTTC

v_gene: TRBV28
d_gene: TRBD2
j_gene: TRBJ2-2
abundance: -
CDR3aa: CASSLRELAGSGELFF
CDR3nt: TGTGCCAGCAGCCTCCGGGAGCTAGCGGGATCCGGGGAGCTGTTTTTT

v_gene: TRBV7-2
d_gene: -
j_gene: TRBJ2-7
abundance: -
CDR3aa: CASSLTGQRGEQYF
CDR3nt: TGTGCCAGCAGCCTCACAGGACAGCGCGGCGAGCAGTACTTC